This T cell receptor beta chain emerged from a study of CD8 T cells in Susac syndrome. Points from the study as a whole: The number of individuals included in the study's TCR sequencing and HLA analysis was acknowledged as relatively small.

With random hexamers, roughly 0.45 to 1 ug RNA was reverse transcribed. Coverage of TCR beta CDR3 amplification by immunoSEQ multiplex PCR extended to 54 Vbeta and 13 Jbeta. TCRdb fed the immunoSEQ multiplex PCR reads into MiXCR, producing one record per CDR3 protein. The sample includes some 110,000 distinct CDR3 sequences, about 94% seen only once; the top ten take roughly 0.087%. The ends were cut back, 5 bases at V and 4 bases at J, with 14 bases in the middle. This CDR3 has 14 residues. Germline V CDR1 and CDR2: MNHEY, SVGEGT. The sequenced target, TCR beta, came from blood CD8+ and CD4+ T cells. Negative isolation yielded the CD8+ and CD4+ T cells, while FACS enriched the TEMRA cells. This clonotype occurred once. Its antigen is not identified.

V gene TRBV6-2 or TRBV6-3 combines with J gene TRBJ1-2; D might be TRBD1 (5 bases). Source material: CD4+ T cells from PBMCs. The clonotype originates from a human donor in good health. The CDR3: CASSPGTRSYGYTF. The CDR3 DNA reads as TGTGCCAGCAGTCCCGGGACCCGGTCCTATGGCTACACCTTC.